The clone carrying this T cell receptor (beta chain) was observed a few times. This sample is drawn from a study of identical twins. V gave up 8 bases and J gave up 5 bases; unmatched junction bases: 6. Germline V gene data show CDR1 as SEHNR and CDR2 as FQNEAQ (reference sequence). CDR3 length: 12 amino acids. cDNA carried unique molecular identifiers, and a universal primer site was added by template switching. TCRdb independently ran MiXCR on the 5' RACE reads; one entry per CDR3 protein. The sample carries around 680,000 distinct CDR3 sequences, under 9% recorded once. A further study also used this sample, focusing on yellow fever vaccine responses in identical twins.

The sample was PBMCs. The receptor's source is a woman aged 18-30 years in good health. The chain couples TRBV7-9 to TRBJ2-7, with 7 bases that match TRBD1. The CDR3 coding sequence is TGTGCCAGCGTGACAGGGTCTGACGAGCAGTACTTC. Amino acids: CASVTGSDEQYF.